Given below is one T cell receptor beta chain in context. This clone has only one observation. Its binding antigen is unknown. No base quality values were provided; no much bigger clone lies one nucleotide off. This record comes from a study of T cell responses to AZD1222 COVID-19 vaccine (dated by TCRdb to the early 2020s). Study-wide context: A total of just over 230 trial participants underwent TCR sequencing, of whom some 210 received two doses of AZD1222 and some 25 received two doses of the MenACWY control vaccine. Trial participants were enrolled by age into subgroups of 18-55, 56-69 and 70-plus years, and around 140, 26 and 57 TCR-sequenced participants, respectively, were included in these subgroups. What the study reported, not specific to this receptor: In the small 56-69-year group, the increase in depth fell short of significance, most likely because of low power. Participants were mostly white British and included more females than males, and it was suggested by the authors that clonal diversity may have been underestimated. Because no day 14 peak-response samples were available, repertoires were characterized only after the peak T cell response. Conclusions about previously exposed vaccinees are limited because only a handful of AZD1222 recipients were SARS-CoV-2 seropositive at baseline. Reportedly, almost half of the unique spike-specific TCRs recognized epitopes lying outside the regions that are mutated in the B.1.351 and B.1.1.7 variants. Vaccine-associated CD4 TCRs spanned the whole spike protein, with dominant responses in regions 160-218 and 743-854. After two AZD1222 doses, spike-specific TCR breadth and depth were significantly higher than at day 0 and than in MenACWY recipients.

The CDR3 regions of human TCRbeta chains were analyzed by immunosequencing. Under the source paper's analysis protocol: TCRs in the repertoires were matched against a reference library of SARS-CoV-2-specific TCRs that had been generated with the MIRA antigen-specificity platform. Breadth was defined as the fraction of unique TCRs that were SARS-CoV-2-associated. Depth was defined as the fraction of total T cells that were SARS-CoV-2-associated. Each spike-specific TCR was assigned to its reactive spike region and to a CD4 or CD8 class using the MIRA data. Log10-transformed breadth and depth values were compared by one-way ANOVA with Sidak's multiple comparisons tests. In its TCRdb copy, this immuneACCESS table keeps in-frame sequences only and misses some clones. Where compared with another copy, unresolved V genes explain less than half of these, and the others have no known cause. Clone size and the V and J calls come from that table; the DNA yielded D and trimming. A total of roughly 140,000 clones appear in this sample, 88% of them only once. The ten largest clonotypes hold 3% to 3.5% of the sample.

Sample time point, as interpreted from the label and publication: about 28 days (+/-7) after the second vaccine dose. Because spike-specific TCR depth and breadth did not differ between the two schedules, AZD1222 recipients who got a second dose at roughly 4 weeks were pooled with those who got a second dose at roughly 12 weeks. Vaccinee samples were obtained from the UK trials COV001 and COV002, which included a single-blind randomized controlled phase 2/3 trial of AZD1222 (ChAdOx1 nCoV-19) in healthy adults. For TCRbeta chain sequencing, PBMC samples from trial participants were taken at day 0 and at day 28 after the second dose. As encoded in the germline V gene (reference sequence), CDR1 is MNHEY while CDR2 is SMNVEV. The trim is 2 bases for V and 4 bases for J, with a gap of 11 bases between the germline ends. There are 15 amino acids in the CDR3, from cysteine to phenylalanine inclusive. The only DNA kept is the CDR3, 45 bases in frame from the first base.

The chain was built from TRBV27 and TRBJ1-4; no D gene call is confident. The starting material was peripheral blood, obtained 28 days after the second AZD1222 dose. This TCR came from an adult who received the AZD1222 COVID-19 vaccine. The CDR3 sequence is CASSLLGGLNEKLFF. The nucleotide sequence is given as TGTGCCAGCAGTTTACTAGGAGGGCTTAATGAAAAACTGTTTTTT.